This T cell receptor beta chain was observed in a study of cytomegalovirus exposure and HLA in healthy donors. Study results and limitations: The TCR clusters that emerged in the first cohort tended, a later analysis found, to co-occur in the approximately 130 validation repertoires. The study found most TCR sequences rare, yet found some public TCRs in many donors.

Germline CDR1 and CDR2: MDHEN and SYDVKM. This CDR3 contains 14 residues. V was shortened by 3 bases and J by 3 bases, with 11 bases between the two germline ends. Some clones are missing from TCRdb's copy, which holds only in-frame ones; the method was immunoSEQ multiplex PCR. Of 200,000 to 250,000 clones in the sample, roughly 89% were seen once. A word on this clone: Its antigen is undetermined.

The sequence was collected from a young man in good health and CMV-seronegative. The material sequenced was PBMCs. The rearrangement links TRBV28 to TRBJ1-2, with D possibly being TRBD1 (6 bases). The CDR3 sequence: CASSLRGPHYGYTF. Here the CDR3 DNA reads TGTGCCAGCAGTTTGCGGGGGCCGCACTATGGCTACACCTTC.